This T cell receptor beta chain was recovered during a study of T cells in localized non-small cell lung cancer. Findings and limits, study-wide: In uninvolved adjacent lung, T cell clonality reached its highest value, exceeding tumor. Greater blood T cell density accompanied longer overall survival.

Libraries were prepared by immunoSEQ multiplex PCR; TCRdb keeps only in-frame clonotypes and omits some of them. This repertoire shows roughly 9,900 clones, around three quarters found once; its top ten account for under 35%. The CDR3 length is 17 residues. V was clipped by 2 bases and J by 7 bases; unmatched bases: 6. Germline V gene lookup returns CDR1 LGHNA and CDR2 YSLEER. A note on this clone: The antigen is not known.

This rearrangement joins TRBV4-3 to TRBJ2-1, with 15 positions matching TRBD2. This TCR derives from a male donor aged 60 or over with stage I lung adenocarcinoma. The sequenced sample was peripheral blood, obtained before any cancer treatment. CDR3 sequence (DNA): TGCGCCAGCAGCCAAAAAAGGGGGACTAGCGGGGGGAATGAGCAGTTCTTC. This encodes CASSQKRGTSGGNEQFF.